Each of the 2 T cell receptor beta chains below was sequenced from the same sample in a study of OX40 agonist ivuxolimab in advanced cancers. The table came from immunoSEQ multiplex PCR; TCRdb's copy has only in-frame clones and leaves some out. This table holds roughly 34,000 clones, more than 80% found once. Sequences were derived from CD4+ or CD8+ T cells sorted from blood, sampled in a trial of the OX40 agonist ivuxolimab. The receptors originated from an adult with an advanced solid tumor such as melanoma, head and neck, liver or kidney cancer.

The rearrangement links TRBV4-1 to TRBJ1-5; the match to TRBD1 covers 7 bases. The CDR3 contains 14 residues. With 4 bases clipped from V and 4 bases from J, the junction kept 4 bases outside the gene matches. CDR1 is MGHRA, CDR2 YSYEKL, per germline. For the CDR3, the DNA is TGCGCCAGCAGCCTCACGGGACAGAATCAGCCCCAGCATTTT. Protein product: CASSLTGQNQPQHF.

This clone was seen at least ten times. The rearrangement uses TRBV2 and TRBJ2-2; 7 bases are a match to TRBD1. CDR1 and CDR2 from the germline V gene are SNHLY and FYNNEI. J gave up 2 bases and V 0 bases, and 3 bases lay outside the gene matches. The CDR3 is made up of 16 amino acids. CDR3 region: CASSEATGTNTGELFF. CDR3 nucleotide sequence: TGTGCCAGCAGTGAAGCGACAGGGACCAACACCGGGGAGCTGTTTTTT.